Shown below are 19 T cell receptor beta chains from a single sample sequenced in a study of identical twins. TCRdb reprocessed the 5' RACE reads via MiXCR and lists one record per CDR3 protein. The data show 600,000 to 700,000 distinct CDR3 sequences, with about 20% seen just once and about 4.3% held by the top ten. This sample also appeared in a second study, on T cells expressing NK-cell markers.

The sample comprised PBMCs. These TCRs come from a woman aged 18-29 years in good health.

This clonotype was seen repeatedly, ten times or more. The chain links TRBV5-5 to TRBJ1-2, with 7 bases fitting TRBD1. Germline V gives CDR1 SGHKS, CDR2 YYEKEE (reference sequence). The junction had 4 bases not matched to a gene; V was cut back by 4 bases and J by 4 bases. The CDR3 is 13 amino acids. In DNA, the CDR3 is TGTGCCAGCAGCCCACGGGACAGCTATGGCTACACCTTC. It yields the protein CASSPRDSYGYTF.

In this sample, this clonotype turned up many times. J is TRBJ1-1 and V is TRBV28; D is perhaps TRBD1 (6 bases). The germline V gene has CDR1 MDHEN and CDR2 SYDVKM. V was clipped by 3 bases and J by 0 bases, with 11 bases between them. This CDR3 is built from 15 residues. The CDR3 DNA sequence: TGTGCCAGCAGTTTGAGGAGACAGGTGAACACTGAAGCTTTCTTT. Amino acid sequence: CASSLRRQVNTEAFF. The variable domain in full, completed from reference TRBV28 and TRBJ1-1, reads DVKVTQSSRYLVKRTGEKVFLECVQDMDHENMFWYRQDPGLGLRLIYFSYDVKMKEKGDIPEGYSVSREKKERFSLILESASTNQTSMYLCASSLRRQVNTEAFFGQGTRLTVV.

The genes are TRBV12-3 or TRBV12-4 and TRBJ1-2; 8 bases match TRBD1. This CDR3 has 13 amino acids. Trimming cost V 6 bases and J 8 bases; bases outside gene matches: 8. The CDR3 bases are TGTGCCAGCAGACGACAGGGGATGCGAGGCTACACCTTC. This sequence encodes CASRRQGMRGYTF.

This clonotype was counted at least ten times. V is TRBV7-9 and J is TRBJ2-3; 7 positions match TRBD2. CDR3 length: 14 amino acids. V lost 2 bases to trimming and J lost 4 bases; unmatched junction nucleotides: 3. The germline CDR1 and CDR2 sequences are SEHNR and FQNEAQ (reference sequence). CDR3: CASSLKRDADTQYF. In DNA, the CDR3 is TGTGCCAGCAGCTTAAAGCGGGATGCAGATACGCAGTATTTT.

V and J are TRBV2 and TRBJ2-1; D tentatively fits TRBD1 or TRBD2 (5 bases each). Germline lookup yields CDR1 SNHLY and CDR2 FYNNEI. The CDR3 sequence is 15 residues long. V lost 5 bases to trimming and J lost 7 bases, with 18 bases between them. The CDR3 DNA is TGTGCCAGCAGTAAGCAGGGAATCGGCGGGAATGAGCAGTTCTTC. Translation gives CASSKQGIGGNEQFF.

The V and J genes are TRBV7-2 and TRBJ2-1, with 8 bases matching TRBD2. V gave up 2 bases and J gave up 13 bases; unmatched junction bases: 7. This CDR3 region has 13 residues. Germline V gene lookup returns CDR1 SGHTA and CDR2 FQGNSA. The CDR3 region has the DNA TGTGCCAGCAGCTTAAATAGCGGGAACCCTCAGTTCTTC. Its translation: CASSLNSGNPQFF.

The CDR3, as DNA: TGTGCCAGCACCTCAGCCCCCGGGGAGCTGTTTTTT. Translated: CASTSAPGELFF. The V gene is TRBV27, the J gene TRBJ2-2; D gene uncertain. The CDR3 covers 12 residues. Germline lookup yields CDR1 MNHEY and CDR2 SMNVEV (reference sequence). V was trimmed by 7 bases and J by 6 bases, leaving 9 bases between them.

The table lists this clonotype with many counts. This chain connects TRBV20-1 to TRBJ2-1, with 9 positions matching TRBD2. Germline assignment: CDR1 DFQATT and CDR2 SNEGSKA (reference sequence). After removal of 5 bases from V and 8 bases from J, the junction contained 13 bases not matched to a gene. The CDR3 is 15 amino acids. The CDR3 DNA reads as TGCAGTGCTCCCCGGGCGGGGGGGCTACGATATGAGCAGTTCTTC. Amino acids: CSAPRAGGLRYEQFF.

This sequence joins TRBV20-1 and TRBJ2-3; D perhaps matches TRBD1 (6 bases). This CDR3 is built from 12 residues. Germline values: CDR1 DFQATT, CDR2 SNEGSKA (reference sequence). V was pared by 6 bases and J by 7 bases, with 14 bases between. In DNA, the CDR3 is TGCAGTGCCCAGTCCAGGGGAAATACGCAGTATTTT. It codes for CSAQSRGNTQYF.

J is TRBJ2-1 and V is TRBV7-2; 13 nucleotides align to TRBD2. This CDR3 is built from 16 residues. V gave up 5 bases and J gave up 9 bases; unmatched junction bases: 10. The germline V gene has CDR1 SGHTA and CDR2 FQGNSA. The CDR3 nucleotides read TGTGCCAGCAGCGTACAAGGACTAGCGGGAGCAGTTGAGCAGTTCTTC. It yields the protein CASSVQGLAGAVEQFF.

This chain uses TRBV5-1 with TRBJ2-5; 8 nucleotides agree with TRBD2. The germline CDR1 and CDR2 sequences are SGHRS and YFSETQ. Trimming took 1 base from V and 3 from J; bases not matched to a gene: 8. CDR3 length equals 16 residues. CDR3 protein: CASSLLPAGEEETQYF. CDR3 bases: TGCGCCAGCAGCTTGTTGCCAGCGGGAGAAGAAGAGACCCAGTACTTC.

V is TRBV6-5 and J is TRBJ1-3; a weak D match, TRBD1 (5 bases). Trimming removed 0 bases at V and 4 bases at J, with 10 bases between. The CDR3 loop spans 15 amino acids. Germline CDR1 MNHEY, CDR2 SVGAGI. The CDR3 is CASSYSRDAGNTIYF. For the CDR3, the DNA is TGTGCCAGCAGTTACTCGCGGGACGCCGGAAACACCATATATTTT.

This clonotype was observed a few times. The chain carries TRBV20-1 and TRBJ2-2; the D is unclear. In germline, CDR1 is DFQATT, CDR2 SNEGSKA (reference sequence). The germline V and J ends were trimmed by 1 base and 0 bases, with 12 bases remaining between them. The CDR3 is made up of 16 amino acids. This CDR3 is CSARGHNFANTGELFF. CDR3 nucleotides: TGCAGTGCTAGAGGCCATAATTTCGCGAACACCGGGGAGCTGTTTTTT.

This rearrangement joins TRBV18 to TRBJ2-5; no reliable D call. The germline V and J ends were trimmed by 6 bases and 0 bases, with 8 bases remaining between them. The CDR3 loop spans 13 amino acids. In germline, CDR1 is KGHSH, CDR2 LQKENI. In nucleotides, the CDR3 is TGTGCCAGCTCTTATGCTCACCAAGAGACCCAGTACTTC. It translates to CASSYAHQETQYF.

This rearrangement joins TRBV6-1 to TRBJ2-2, with TRBD2 identical over 7 bases. V shed 6 bases and J 5 bases; nucleotides not matched to a gene: 9. The CDR3 is 15 residues long. The germline CDR1 and CDR2 sequences are MNHNS and SASEGT. CDR3 in amino acids: CASRASGTGTGELFF. The CDR3 region has the DNA TGTGCCAGCAGGGCGAGCGGGACGGGAACCGGGGAGCTGTTTTTT.

This clonotype was observed a few times. J is TRBJ2-7 and V is TRBV25-1, with unresolved D. The germline V gene encodes CDR1 MGHDK and CDR2 SYGVNS. V gave up 4 bases and J gave up 0 bases, with 7 bases separating them. CDR3 length equals 13 residues. The CDR3 is CASSATNSYEQYF. CDR3 DNA sequence: TGTGCCAGCAGTGCCACAAACTCCTACGAGCAGTACTTC.

The DNA of the CDR3 is TGTGCCAGCAGTTGGGACTTCAGGGAGCCTCTTTACGAGCAGTACTTC. Translation: CASSWDFREPLYEQYF. V and J are TRBV12-3 or TRBV12-4 and TRBJ2-7; D is perhaps TRBD2 (6 bases). The CDR3 consists of 16 residues. Trimming stripped 4 bases from V and 4 bases from J, with 20 bases between.

A few counts support this clonotype. The chain is built from TRBV12-3 or TRBV12-4 and TRBJ1-1, with a possible D match to TRBD1 (5 bases). Trimming pared 6 bases from V and 3 bases from J, leaving 8 bases between. The CDR3 contains 12 residues. CDR3 amino acids: CASSQTDTEAFF. The CDR3 DNA follows: TGTGCCAGCAGCCAGACAGACACTGAAGCTTTCTTT.

The chain employs TRBV7-9 and TRBJ1-4, with TRBD1 matching over 7 bases. The germline gives CDR1 SEHNR, CDR2 FQNEAQ (reference sequence). The CDR3 covers 14 residues. V dropped 4 bases and J dropped 10; count of bases not matched to a gene: 9. The CDR3 loop reads CASSSRVQGGKLFF. DNA for the CDR3: TGTGCCAGCAGCTCTCGCGTCCAGGGGGGAAAACTGTTTTTT.